This T cell receptor beta chain was documented in a study of read filtering for tumor transcriptome and immune sequencing. Study context: The cohort had approximately 16 men and more than 13 women aged about 45 to 80, mean around 63 years. RNA-seq yielded only 85 to 1273 TCR reads, IR-seq about 4 to 10.27 million.

This library used 300 to 450 ng RNA and molecular barcoded adaptors spanning alpha/delta and beta/gamma chains. TCRdb processed the reads anew with MiXCR; each CDR3 protein has one entry. The sample includes roughly 130,000 distinct CDR3 sequences, over 10% of them seen just once. The V and J ends lost 8 bases and 9 bases, in that order; junction bases with no gene match: 12. This CDR3 has 14 amino acids. This clonotype was seen many times. Sequencing was done on a sample of a population of CD138-negative cells sorted from bone marrow. J is TRBJ2-1 and V is TRBV12-3 or TRBV12-4; 8 bases fit TRBD2. The source is a donor at least 40 years old with multiple myeloma. The CDR3 region has the DNA TGTGCCAGCTCAGCGGGGGAGCTAGGGGTTGAGCAGTTCTTC. It encodes CASSAGELGVEQFF.